This T cell receptor (beta chain) was sequenced in a study of cytomegalovirus exposure and HLA in healthy donors. Findings and caveats of the study: Some V segments could not be told apart, so they were left out, TRBV6-2 and TRBV6-3 among them.

The PCR had 60 Vbeta and 13 Jbeta primers. TCRdb keeps only in-frame clones here, not all; method: immunoSEQ multiplex PCR. Here the sample spans over 150,000 clones, about 80% being singletons. As for this clone: Its antigen is not known.

The V end lost 5 bases, the J end lost 1 base, and 12 bases lay between the germline ends. The germline gives CDR1 SNHLY, CDR2 FYNNEI. The CDR3 length is 14 residues. The sequence came from a boy aged 5-17 years in good health and CMV-seronegative. V gene TRBV2 combines with J gene TRBJ2-7, with D possibly matching TRBD1 (6 bases). The specimen was PBMCs. The DNA of the CDR3 is TGTGCCAGCAGTCAAAGGACAGAGTCCTACGAGCAGTACTTC. Encoded protein: CASSQRTESYEQYF.